This TCR beta chain was sequenced in a study of blood T cell repertoires in COVID-19. Study details: T cells, B-cell-depleted T cells, or PBMCs provided the cDNA or gDNA that served as material.

As originally analysed: Reference gene primer amplification in the assay estimated nucleated cell counts. The method was immunoSEQ multiplex PCR; TCRdb's version includes in-frame clones alone and lacks a portion of them. V, J and clone size are taken as reported in that table, and D and trimming were inferred from the DNA itself. The sample has tens of thousands of clones; almost 90% are singletons. Germline lookup yields CDR1 PRHDT and CDR2 FYEKMQ (reference sequence). The CDR3 length is 14 residues. Trimming cost V 8 bases and J 5 bases, with 13 bases left between them. Material: peripheral blood. This chain joins TRBV13 and TRBJ1-6; possibly TRBD1 for D (6 bases). This TCR derives from a woman aged 70-85 years with active COVID-19. CDR3 loop: CASARQENNSPLHF. The CDR3 nucleotides read TGTGCCAGCGCAAGACAGGAAAATAATTCACCCCTCCACTTT. Drawing the rest from reference TRBV13 and TRBJ1-6, the complete variable domain is AAGVIQSPRHLIKEKRETATLKCYPIPRHDTVYWYQQGPGQDPQFLISFYEKMQSDKGSIPDRFSAQQFSDYHSELNMSSLELGDSALYFCASARQENNSPLHFGNGTRLTVT.